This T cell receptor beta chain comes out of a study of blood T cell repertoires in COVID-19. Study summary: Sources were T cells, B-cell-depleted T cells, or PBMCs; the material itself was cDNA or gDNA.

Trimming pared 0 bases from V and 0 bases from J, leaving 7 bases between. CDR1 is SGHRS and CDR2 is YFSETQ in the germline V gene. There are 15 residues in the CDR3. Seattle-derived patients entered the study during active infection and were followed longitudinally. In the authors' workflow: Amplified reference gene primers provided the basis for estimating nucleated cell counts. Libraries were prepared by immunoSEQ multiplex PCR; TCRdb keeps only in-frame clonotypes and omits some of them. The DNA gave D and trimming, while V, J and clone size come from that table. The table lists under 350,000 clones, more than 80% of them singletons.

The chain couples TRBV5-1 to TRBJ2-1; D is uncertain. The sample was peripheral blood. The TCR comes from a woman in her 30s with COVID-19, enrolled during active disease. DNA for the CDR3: TGCGCCAGCAGCTTGGGCGTTGGCTCCTACAATGAGCAGTTCTTC. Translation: CASSLGVGSYNEQFF.